The T cell receptor beta chain described here comes from a study of regulatory T cells in long-lasting Graves disease. This clonotype has at least ten counts. Time point: newly diagnosed GD, antithyroid drugs for less than 3 months. Isolated PBMC RNA provided the starting material for the TCR library. After removal of 5 bases from V and 10 bases from J, the junction contained 5 bases not matched to a gene. The CDR3 is 13 amino acids. Construction of TCR beta libraries relied on iRepertoire HTBI primers and on Arm-PCR targeting CDR3 regions. MiXCR was run by TCRdb on the multiplex PCR reads, yielding one entry per CDR3 protein. The profile shows 550,000 to 700,000 distinct CDR3 sequences, about 16% of them singletons. These same data were also listed under a study on T cells in Graves' hyperthyroidism and ophthalmopathy.

This rearrangement joins TRBV12-3 or TRBV12-4 to TRBJ2-1, with 10 bases lining up with TRBD2. The clonotype was recovered from a man younger than 30 with Graves disease. Specimen: peripheral blood mononuclear cells (PBMCs), collected at new diagnosis, from a patient treated with antithyroid drugs. The DNA of the CDR3 is TGTGCCAGCAGTCCGGGACTAGCGTTGGAGCAGTTCTTC. The encoded protein is CASSPGLALEQFF.